Below, 24 T cell receptor beta chains from the same sample are listed, as sequenced in a study of cytomegalovirus exposure and HLA in healthy donors. The PCR made use of 60 Vbeta and 13 Jbeta primers. Clones were read by immunoSEQ multiplex PCR, and TCRdb kept only the in-frame ones, dropping some. Of roughly 140,000 clones in the sample, around 75% were seen once. The sequencing sample was made of PBMCs. Every receptor here comes from a man aged 55 to 70 in good health and CMV-seronegative.

The V gene is TRBV7-2, the J gene TRBJ2-2; D gene uncertain. V lost 3 bases to trimming and J lost 6 bases, with 11 bases between them. The CDR3 covers 14 residues. CDR1 SGHTA and CDR2 FQGNSA come from the germline V gene. The CDR3 reads CASSFLAPSGELFF. CDR3 coding DNA: TGTGCCAGCAGCTTTTTGGCCCCGTCCGGGGAGCTGTTTTTT.

V is TRBV6-6 and J is TRBJ2-7, with TRBD1 identical over 8 bases. V lost 6 bases and J lost 0; bases outside the gene matches: 7. Germline CDR1 and CDR2: MNHNY and SVGAGI (reference sequence). The CDR3 consists of 15 residues. The CDR3 region has the DNA TGTGCCAGCAGCAGAGACAGGGGCATCTCCTACGAGCAGTACTTC. This gives the protein CASSRDRGISYEQYF.

The chain has TRBV15 and TRBJ1-1; no firm D call. The CDR3 runs to 14 residues. V was clipped by 0 bases and J by 1 base, with 6 bases between them. CDR1 and CDR2 from the germline V gene are LNHNV and YYDKDF (reference sequence). In DNA form, the CDR3 reads TGTGCCACCAGCAGAGATGAGGAGAACACTGAAGCTTTCTTT. It encodes CATSRDEENTEAFF. Based on the CDR3 plus reference TRBV15 and TRBJ1-1, the full variable domain is DAMVIQNPRYQVTQFGKPVTLSCSQTLNHNVMYWYQQKSSQAPKLLFHYYDKDFNNEADTPDNFQSRRPNTSFCFLDIRSPGLGDTAMYLCATSRDEENTEAFFGQGTRLTVV.

CDR3 loop: CASSQGGLAGDRNTQYF. The CDR3 DNA follows: TGTGCCAGCAGCCAAGGTGGACTAGCGGGAGATAGAAATACGCAGTATTTT. The V call is TRBV4-2, the J call TRBJ2-3, with 13 bases that match TRBD2. This CDR3 region has 17 residues. Germline V gene lookup returns CDR1 LGHNA and CDR2 YNFKEQ. J lost 7 bases, V lost 1 base, and 8 bases had no gene match.

For the CDR3, the DNA is TGTGCCAGCAAATCCGGGACTAGCGGCTCGGTAGCCTACGAGCAGTACTTC. It yields the protein CASKSGTSGSVAYEQYF. The J gene is TRBJ2-7, the V gene TRBV28; 11 bases are shared with TRBD2. This CDR3 is 17 amino acids long. The germline gives CDR1 MDHEN, CDR2 SYDVKM. The V segment lost 7 bases and the J segment 2 bases; nucleotides outside the gene matches: 13.

This chain uses TRBV19 with TRBJ1-5; no clear D. Germline assignment: CDR1 LNHDA and CDR2 SQIVND (reference sequence). This CDR3 comprises 12 residues. V shed 0 bases and J shed 11 bases, with 8 bases lying between them. CDR3 sequence (DNA): TGTGCCAGTAGTATAGAGTGGCAGGCCCAGCATTTT. Translation: CASSIEWQAQHF.

This clone was recorded once. The CDR3 DNA sequence: TGTGCCAGCTCTAGCGGGAGTTCTGAGTACTTC. Translation gives CASSSGSSEYF. The rearrangement uses TRBV5-4 and TRBJ2-7, with TRBD2 matching over 10 bases. This CDR3 is 11 amino acids long. Germline V lookup: CDR1 SGHNT, CDR2 YYREEE (reference sequence). The V gene end was trimmed by 7 bases and the J gene end by 11 bases; junction bases not matched to a gene: 6.

J is TRBJ2-7 and V is TRBV11-2; TRBD2 is a possible D gene (6 bases). Germline assignment: CDR1 SGHAT and CDR2 FQNNGV. V was shortened by 0 bases and J by 4 bases, with 13 bases between the two germline ends. This CDR3 is 15 amino acids long. CDR3 in DNA: TGTGCCAGCAGCTTAGAAGGAGGGGTATCATACGAGCAGTACTTC. Translating gives CASSLEGGVSYEQYF.

About this clone itself: The junction does not match germline at one end; this may be a read error. CDR3 DNA: TGTTCCAGCAGCTTAGAACAGGGCCCCACCTACGAGCAGTACTTC. Its protein product is CSSSLEQGPTYEQYF. The V and J genes are TRBV7-9 and TRBJ2-7, with D possibly matching TRBD1 (6 bases). In germline, CDR1 is SEHNR, CDR2 FQNEAQ (reference sequence). The CDR3 extends over 15 amino acids.

Turning to this clone: Other DNA variants within this sample encode the same CDR3. This sequence joins TRBV7-2 and TRBJ2-7; 11 bases match TRBD2. Unmatched junction bases numbered 1, after V lost 1 base and J lost 2 bases. The CDR3 has 15 residues. Germline V gene lookup returns CDR1 SGHTA and CDR2 FQGNSA. In nucleotides, the CDR3 is TGTGCCAGCAGCTTAGGACTAGCGGGAACCTACGAGCAGTACTTC. As protein: CASSLGLAGTYEQYF.

CDR3 bases: TGCGCCAGCAGCTGGGACAGGGGCTACGAGCAGTACTTC. Residues: CASSWDRGYEQYF. The chain employs TRBV5-1 and TRBJ2-7, with 10 nucleotides matching TRBD1. Germline V gene lookup returns CDR1 SGHRS and CDR2 YFSETQ. The ends lost 3 bases at V and 3 bases at J; junction bases unmatched: 0. The CDR3 length is 13 residues. Full variable domain (remainder filled in from reference TRBV5-1 and TRBJ2-7): KAGVTQTPRYLIKTRGQQVTLSCSPISGHRSVSWYQQTPGQGLQFLFEYFSETQRNKGNFPGRFSGRQFSNSRSEMNVSTLELGDSALYLCASSWDRGYEQYFGPGTRLTVT.

This chain uses TRBV19 with TRBJ1-5, with 11 bases aligning to TRBD1. The CDR3 contains 16 residues. J gave up 6 bases and V 5 bases, and 9 bases lay outside the gene matches. Germline-derived CDR1 and CDR2 are LNHDA and SQIVND (reference sequence). DNA of the CDR3: TGTGCCAGTAGTTTCCGGGACAGGGGGAGTACTCAGCCCCAGCATTTT. Translation: CASSFRDRGSTQPQHF.

This clone was counted between two and nine times. The DNA of the CDR3 is TGTGCCAGCAGCTTAGAGCAGGGCCGGTCAGAGACCCAGTACTTC. The encoded protein is CASSLEQGRSETQYF. The chain carries TRBV7-9 and TRBJ2-5; perhaps TRBD1 as D (5 bases). The CDR3 length is 15 residues. V lost 1 base to trimming and J lost 4 bases, with 13 bases between them. Germline V gene data show CDR1 as SEHNR and CDR2 as FQNEAQ (reference sequence).

V usage is TRBV11-2 and J usage is TRBJ1-1, with a tentative D call TRBD1 (6 bases). Trimming removed 3 bases at V and 1 base at J, with 15 bases between. Germline V lookup: CDR1 SGHAT, CDR2 FQNNGV. The CDR3 is 16 residues long. The CDR3: CASSFGLGGANTEAFF. The CDR3, as DNA: TGTGCCAGCAGCTTCGGACTAGGGGGGGCGAACACTGAAGCTTTCTTT. The variable domain in full, completed from reference TRBV11-2 and TRBJ1-1, reads EAGVAQSPRYKIIEKRQSVAFWCNPISGHATLYWYQQILGQGPKLLIQFQNNGVVDDSQLPKDRFSAERLKGVDSTLKIQPAKLEDSAVYLCASSFGLGGANTEAFFGQGTRLTVV.

CDR3 sequence reads: CASSFTTGSNSPLHF. The CDR3 nucleotides are TGCGCCAGCAGTTTTACAACAGGAAGCAATTCACCCCTCCACTTT. This chain connects TRBV5-1 to TRBJ1-6; D might be TRBD1 (5 bases). With 5 bases removed from V and 7 bases from J, the gap between germline ends came to 16 bases. This CDR3 has 15 amino acids. Germline assignment: CDR1 SGHRS and CDR2 YFSETQ.

V gene TRBV7-7 combines with J gene TRBJ2-5, with TRBD2 identical over 10 bases. The V gene's germline CDR1 is SSHAT and CDR2 FNYEAQ (reference sequence). This CDR3 comprises 16 residues. V shed 2 bases, J shed 1 base, and the junction held 4 bases outside the gene matches. The CDR3 DNA follows: TGTGCCAGCAGCTTAATGAGCGGGAGGGTCCAAGAGACCCAGTACTTC. It translates to CASSLMSGRVQETQYF.

Points on this clone: Other DNA variants within this sample encode the same CDR3. The chain joins TRBV9 to TRBJ1-1; tentative D call: TRBD1 (5 bases). The germline gives CDR1 SGDLS, CDR2 YYNGEE. Trimming cost V 3 bases and J 2 bases, with 8 bases left between them. This CDR3 contains 13 residues. DNA of the CDR3: TGTGCCAGCAGCGCCGGGGGAAACACTGAAGCTTTCTTT. Protein sequence: CASSAGGNTEAFF.

V usage is TRBV5-1 and J usage is TRBJ2-2; D perhaps matches TRBD2 (6 bases). V gave up 2 bases and J gave up 7 bases, with 12 bases separating them. Per germline, CDR1 SGHRS and CDR2 YFSETQ. There are 14 residues in the CDR3. Here the CDR3 DNA reads TGCGCCAGCAGCTTAAAACGGGAGAACGGGGAGCTGTTTTTT. Translating gives CASSLKRENGELFF.

The V gene is TRBV28, the J gene TRBJ2-7, with D possibly TRBD2 on 6 matching bases. This CDR3 has 14 residues. V lost 6 bases and J 7 bases, leaving 19 bases between the germline ends. Germline lookup yields CDR1 MDHEN and CDR2 SYDVKM. The CDR3 spells CASRPPGRGKEQYF. CDR3 DNA sequence: TGTGCCAGCAGACCTCCGGGACGGGGGAAAGAGCAGTACTTC.

This clone was seen more than once but under ten times. This chain connects TRBV5-1 to TRBJ2-7; 7 nucleotides align to TRBD2. Trimming took 2 bases from V and 0 from J; bases not matched to a gene: 14. This CDR3 region has 18 residues. The germline V gene has CDR1 SGHRS and CDR2 YFSETQ. CDR3 sequence (DNA): TGCGCCAGCAGCTTTAGGACTAGGGCCTCCGTTAGCTCCTACGAGCAGTACTTC. Its translation: CASSFRTRASVSSYEQYF.

V gene TRBV7-2 combines with J gene TRBJ1-1, with TRBD1 identical over 7 bases. Germline V gene data show CDR1 as SGHTA and CDR2 as FQGNSA. CDR3 length: 14 amino acids. The V and J ends lost 2 bases and 4 bases, in that order; junction bases with no gene match: 4. CDR3 nucleotides: TGTGCCAGCAGCTTAAAGGCAGGGGGCACTGAAGCTTTCTTT. Translating gives CASSLKAGGTEAFF.

The V and J genes are TRBV28 and TRBJ2-3; D call uncertain. The germline CDR1 and CDR2 sequences are MDHEN and SYDVKM. Trimming cost V 2 bases and J 2 bases, with 11 bases left between them. CDR3 length: 15 residues. Here the CDR3 reads CASSLGPQDTDTQYF. For the CDR3, the DNA is TGTGCCAGCAGTTTAGGCCCCCAGGACACAGATACGCAGTATTTT.

A few counts support this clone. The rearrangement links TRBV28 to TRBJ1-1; D not certain. V gave up 3 bases and J gave up 11 bases, with 13 bases separating them. Germline CDR1 MDHEN, CDR2 SYDVKM. The CDR3 length is 12 residues. In DNA form, the CDR3 reads TGTGCCAGCAGTTTGCGATGGGCTCGGGCTTTCTTT. Translated, it gives CASSLRWARAFF.

The rearrangement links TRBV7-3 to TRBJ2-1, with D perhaps matching TRBD2 (5 bases). The V end lost 2 bases, the J end lost 5 bases, and 19 bases lay between the germline ends. The CDR3 runs to 17 residues. Looked up from germline, CDR1 is SGHTA and CDR2 is FQGTGA. CDR3 sequence reads: CASSLEASRTYNNEQFF. The CDR3 nucleotides are TGTGCCAGCAGCTTAGAGGCTTCACGGACTTACAACAATGAGCAGTTCTTC.